The TCR beta chain under discussion was sequenced for a study of shared clonotypes between healthy human individuals. Broader study findings: Apart from blood, nothing was sampled; tissue repertoires likely differ.

TCRdb's copy holds only in-frame clones and misses some; the assay was immunoSEQ multiplex PCR. In the table there are fewer than 2.5 million clones, 93% of which are singletons. As concerns this clone: Its antigen is unidentified.

After removal of 7 bases from V and 3 bases from J, the junction contained 10 bases not matched to a gene. The CDR3 totals 15 residues. Germline loops: CDR1 MDHEN, CDR2 SYDVKM. The V gene is TRBV28, the J gene TRBJ2-3, with 7 bases aligning to TRBD2. Sequenced input: naive CD4+ T cells from PBMCs. The subset here: CD45RA+ positively selected. The clonotype was recovered from a man younger than 30 in good health. Some clones in this sample may be carry-over from other donors' samples. This CDR3 reads CASTIFDGGTDTQYF. The CDR3 bases are TGTGCCAGCACAATCTTCGACGGGGGGACAGATACGCAGTATTTT.